These 30 T cell receptor beta chains originate from one sample sequenced in a study of CD8 T cells in Susac syndrome. Random hexamers served to reverse transcribe about 0.45 to 1 ug RNA. Via MiXCR, TCRdb re-called the immunoSEQ multiplex PCR reads, giving one row per CDR3 protein. The data show some 260,000 distinct CDR3 sequences, with just over 90% seen just once and approximately 0.07% held by the top ten. Sequencing was done on a sample of CD4+ T cells from PBMCs. All receptors derive from a human donor with multiple sclerosis.

In its sample, this clonotype was seen a few times. One junction end disagrees with the germline gene, perhaps due to a read error. The V gene is TRBV7-7, the J gene TRBJ2-1, with D perhaps assigned TRBD1 or TRBD2 (5 bases each). From germline, CDR1 is SSHAT and CDR2 FNYEAQ (reference sequence). The CDR3 is made up of 13 amino acids. The CDR3: CASSVGRSNEQFF. DNA of the CDR3: TGTGCTAGCAGCGTGGGACGAAGCAATGAGCAGTTCTTC.

This clonotype was seen a single time. The chain recombines TRBV9 with TRBJ1-3; D remains unclear. V lost 2 bases and J 0 bases, leaving 12 bases between the germline ends. The CDR3 length is 16 residues. CDR1 SGDLS and CDR2 YYNGEE come from the germline V gene. The CDR3 region has the DNA TGTGCCAGCAGCGTGTGGCAGGAAGGCTCTGGAAACACCATATATTTT. Protein product: CASSVWQEGSGNTIYF.

The chain uses TRBV12-3 or TRBV12-4 and TRBJ2-1; a possible D gene is TRBD1 (6 bases). The ends were cut back, 5 bases at V and 11 bases at J, with 10 bases in the middle. The CDR3 is 11 amino acids. CDR3 DNA sequence: TGTGCCAGCAGTCGCAGGGGTCAGCAGTTCTTC. It codes for CASSRRGQQFF.

This sequence joins TRBV24-1 and TRBJ2-1; D remains ambiguous. The CDR3 spans 15 residues. The V and J ends lost 6 bases and 6 bases respectively, with 17 bases between them. Germline-derived CDR1 and CDR2 are KGHDR and SFDVKD. DNA for the CDR3: TGTGCCACCAGTCCTCGTAATCCTCCTCGCAATGAGCAGTTCTTC. This sequence encodes CATSPRNPPRNEQFF.

This clonotype was observed once. The V and J genes are TRBV2 and TRBJ2-7; D gene ambiguous. With 5 bases removed from V and 5 bases from J, the gap between germline ends came to 16 bases. The CDR3 covers 14 residues. Germline V gene lookup returns CDR1 SNHLY and CDR2 FYNNEI. The CDR3 nucleotides read TGTGCCAGCAGTATGCAGATTGTGCTCGACGAGCAGTACGTC. Encoded protein: CASSMQIVLDEQYV.

The chain uses TRBV6-1 and TRBJ2-3, with TRBD1 as a possible D gene (6 bases). Germline CDR1 and CDR2: MNHNS and SASEGT. Trimming left V 2 bases short and J 4 bases short, with 19 bases between. The CDR3 is 17 residues long. CDR3 nucleotide sequence: TGTGCCAGCAGTGAAAGGGAAGGGGGAAGAGTAGCAGATACGCAGTATTTT. This sequence encodes CASSEREGGRVADTQYF.

In its sample, this clonotype was seen once. The chain has TRBV6-5 and TRBJ2-1; the D is unclear. V lost 4 bases and J lost 4, with 8 bases in between. This CDR3 is 13 amino acids long. CDR1 and CDR2 from the germline V gene are MNHEY and SVGAGI. CDR3 DNA: TGTGCCAGCAGTTCTCAGACTTACAATGAGCAGTTCTTC. This gives the protein CASSSQTYNEQFF.

This rearrangement joins TRBV5-1 to TRBJ2-7; D may be TRBD1 or TRBD2 (5 bases each). Germline CDR1 is SGHRS and CDR2 is YFSETQ. The V and J ends lost 5 bases and 2 bases respectively, with 11 bases between them. The CDR3 covers 13 residues. CDR3 nucleotide sequence: TGCGCCAGCAGTCAGGGAGTCACCTACGAGCAGTACTTC. This encodes CASSQGVTYEQYF.

CDR3 coding DNA: TGTGCCAGCACCAACGCGGGGGGGATAGCTAGGGGTGAAGCTTTCTTT. It specifies CASTNAGGIARGEAFF. The rearrangement uses TRBV6-2 or TRBV6-3 and TRBJ1-1, with D perhaps TRBD1 (5 bases). The V and J ends lost 7 bases and 7 bases respectively, with 25 bases between them. CDR3 size: 16 residues. The germline CDR1 and CDR2 sequences are MNHEY and SVGEGT.

This rearrangement joins TRBV14 to TRBJ2-1; 9 bases fit TRBD2. V shed 5 bases, J shed 5 bases, and the junction held 7 bases outside the gene matches. This CDR3 contains 15 residues. CDR1 is SGHDN and CDR2 is FVKESK in the germline V gene. The CDR3 reads CASSSHASGDNEQFF. In nucleotides, the CDR3 is TGTGCCAGCAGCTCCCACGCTAGCGGGGACAATGAGCAGTTCTTC.

The gene calls are TRBV10-3 and TRBJ1-5; D gene uncertain. Germline CDR1 ENHRY, CDR2 SYGVKD. This CDR3 spans 14 amino acids. Trimming cost V 3 bases and J 4 bases, with 10 bases left between them. The CDR3 DNA follows: TGTGCCATCAGTGATCCAATCCGGAATCAGCCCCAGCATTTT. Translated, it gives CAISDPIRNQPQHF.

The chain carries TRBV7-2 and TRBJ1-6, with 9 bases lining up with TRBD1. The CDR3 covers 15 residues. V lost 3 bases to trimming and J lost 5 bases; unmatched junction nucleotides: 2. Germline lookup yields CDR1 SGHTA and CDR2 FQGNSA. CDR3 loop: CASSFGTGNNSPLHF. CDR3 nucleotides: TGTGCCAGCAGCTTCGGGACAGGGAATAATTCACCCCTCCACTTT. The full variable domain, its missing parts supplied by reference TRBV7-2 and TRBJ1-6, is GAGVSQSPSNKVTEKGKDVELRCDPISGHTALYWYRQSLGQGLEFLIYFQGNSAPDKSGLPSDRFSAERTGGSVSTLTIQRTQQEDSAVYLCASSFGTGNNSPLHFGNGTRLTVT.

The chain uses TRBV4-1 and TRBJ1-6; D ambiguous. Germline V gene sequence: CDR1 MGHRA, CDR2 YSYEKL. The V end lost 1 base, the J end lost 10 bases, and 14 bases lay between the germline ends. There are 15 residues in the CDR3. In nucleotides, the CDR3 is TGCGCCAGCAGCCAAGCCTCCGGGGTCGGGTCACCCCTCCACTTT. Residues: CASSQASGVGSPLHF.

The chain uses TRBV3-1 and TRBJ1-6; unclear D gene. Between the trimmed V and J ends, which lost 1 base and 9 bases, there was a span of 7 bases. The CDR3 totals 13 residues. CDR1 and CDR2 (germline): LGHDT, YNNKEL (reference sequence). The CDR3 loop is CASSQVGVSPLHF. In DNA, the CDR3 is TGTGCCAGCAGCCAAGTCGGGGTTTCACCCCTCCACTTT.

The CDR3 nucleotides are TGTGCCAGCAGTATGACAGGGTTTGAAAAACTGTTTTTT. Amino acid sequence: CASSMTGFEKLFF. The V gene is TRBV12-3 or TRBV12-4, the J gene TRBJ1-4; 7 positions match TRBD1. The junction had 4 bases not matched to a gene; V was cut back by 5 bases and J by 7 bases. The CDR3 consists of 13 residues.

The chain carries TRBV30 and TRBJ1-2, with D unclear. V dropped 0 bases and J dropped 4 bases, with 12 bases sitting between them. The length of the CDR3 is 14 residues. Germline V lookup: CDR1 GTSNPN, CDR2 SVGIG (reference sequence). As DNA, the CDR3 is TGTGCCTGGAGTGTAGAGGAGAAGTCCTATGGCTACACCTTC. As protein: CAWSVEEKSYGYTF. Variable domain in full (rest from reference TRBV30 and TRBJ1-2): SQTIHQWPATLVQPVGSPLSLECTVEGTSNPNLYWYRQAAGRGLQLLFYSVGIGQISSEVPQNLSASRPQDRQFILSSKKLLLSDSGFYLCAWSVEEKSYGYTFGSGTRLTVV.

The chain joins TRBV6-2 or TRBV6-3 to TRBJ1-5; TRBD1 agrees at 7 bases. Germline V lookup: CDR1 MNHEY, CDR2 SVGEGT. The CDR3 extends over 12 amino acids. V gave up 2 bases and J gave up 11 bases; unmatched junction bases: 3. The chain's CDR3 is CASSYPDRTQHF. The CDR3 coding sequence is TGTGCCAGCAGTTACCCGGACAGGACCCAGCATTTT.

This sequence joins TRBV2 and TRBJ2-2; 11 nucleotides agree with TRBD2. This CDR3 spans 17 amino acids. Trimming cost V 1 base and J 4 bases; bases outside gene matches: 5. Germline CDR1 is SNHLY and CDR2 is FYNNEI. The CDR3 DNA sequence: TGTGCCAGCAGTGAAGGGGTAGCGGGGGGGTTCACCGGGGAGCTGTTTTTT. Amino acid sequence: CASSEGVAGGFTGELFF.

This chain joins TRBV4-2 and TRBJ2-5; D might be TRBD1 or TRBD2, each matching 5 bases. The CDR3 loop spans 14 amino acids. V was shortened by 4 bases and J by 3 bases, with 12 bases between the two germline ends. CDR1 and CDR2 from the germline V gene are LGHNA and YNFKEQ. CDR3 bases: TGTGCCAGCAGCCGTTCCCGGGGCGAAGAGACCCAGTACTTC. Its translation is CASSRSRGEETQYF.

V gene TRBV4-1 combines with J gene TRBJ2-5, with D tentatively TRBD2 (6 bases). Germline CDR1 is MGHRA and CDR2 is YSYEKL. Trimming left V 1 base short and J 5 bases short, with 11 bases between. The CDR3 runs 14 residues. The CDR3 is CASSQVASVETQYF. The CDR3 nucleotides are TGCGCCAGCAGCCAAGTAGCTAGCGTGGAGACCCAGTACTTC.

This sequence joins TRBV10-3 and TRBJ1-1; D gene unclear. V shed 2 bases and J shed 4 bases, with 11 bases lying between them. Per germline, CDR1 ENHRY and CDR2 SYGVKD. There are 14 residues in the CDR3. CDR3 DNA sequence: TGTGCCATCAGTGAGACGTTAAGGGCCACTGAAGCTTTCTTT. Amino acids: CAISETLRATEAFF.

V usage is TRBV7-8 and J usage is TRBJ2-1; TRBD1 matches at 7 bases. Germline-derived CDR1 and CDR2 are SGHVS and FQNEAQ. The CDR3 is made up of 14 amino acids. J gave up 7 bases and V 4 bases, and 7 bases lay outside the gene matches. The CDR3 region is CASSSGQTKNEQFF. The CDR3 bases are TGTGCCAGCAGCTCGGGACAGACTAAGAATGAGCAGTTCTTC.

This chain uses TRBV27 with TRBJ2-6; 10 nucleotides align to TRBD1. The CDR3 runs 21 residues. The germline gives CDR1 MNHEY, CDR2 SMNVEV (reference sequence). V lost 7 bases, J lost 1 base, and 19 bases stayed unmatched. DNA for the CDR3: TGTGCCAGCACCGTAAACTCGGCCAGGGACAGGGGTGCTTCTGGGGCCAACGTCCTGACTTTC. Amino acid sequence: CASTVNSARDRGASGANVLTF.

The V gene is TRBV11-3, the J gene TRBJ2-7; TRBD2 agrees at 8 bases. The CDR3 runs to 15 residues. Losses at the gene ends were 5 bases for V and 5 bases for J; bases not matched to a gene: 11. From germline, CDR1 is SGHNT and CDR2 YENEEA. The CDR3 protein is CASSLNSGGSDEQYV. For the CDR3, the DNA is TGTGCCAGCAGCCTAAACTCGGGGGGGTCCGACGAGCAGTACGTC.

The V call is TRBV20-1, the J call TRBJ2-3; D unclear. The CDR3 totals 11 residues. The V and J ends lost 6 bases and 2 bases respectively, with 6 bases between them. CDR1 is DFQATT and CDR2 is SNEGSKA in the germline V gene (reference sequence). This CDR3 is CSAVYTDTQYF. CDR3 nucleotide sequence: TGCAGTGCGGTTTACACAGATACGCAGTATTTT.

The gene calls are TRBV29-1 and TRBJ1-1; D is perhaps TRBD1 (6 bases). The V gene's germline CDR1 is SQVTM and CDR2 ANQGSEA. V was clipped by 7 bases and J by 2 bases, with 14 bases between them. This CDR3 region has 13 residues. In DNA, the CDR3 is TGCAGCGGCGCAAGGGGGGTAAACACTGAAGCTTTCTTT. This encodes CSGARGVNTEAFF.

The chain is built from TRBV30 and TRBJ2-3, with TRBD1 identical over 8 bases. V dropped 2 bases and J dropped 1; count of bases not matched to a gene: 5. The CDR3 runs 15 residues. CDR1 is GTSNPN, CDR2 SVGIG, per germline (reference sequence). In nucleotides, the CDR3 is TGTGCCTGGAGTCGGGGACAGGAGGGCACAGATACGCAGTATTTT. It is translated as CAWSRGQEGTDTQYF.

This chain links TRBV19 with TRBJ2-1, with TRBD1 matching over 7 bases. Looked up from germline, CDR1 is LNHDA and CDR2 is SQIVND (reference sequence). The CDR3 runs to 15 residues. V lost 1 base and J lost 6; bases outside the gene matches: 6. This CDR3 reads CASSIAAGGFNEQFF. The CDR3 bases are TGTGCCAGTAGTATAGCGGCAGGGGGTTTCAATGAGCAGTTCTTC.

The chain uses TRBV19 and TRBJ2-1; tentatively, D is TRBD1 or TRBD2 (5 bases each). The germline V gene encodes CDR1 LNHDA and CDR2 SQIVND (reference sequence). The germline V and J ends were trimmed by 7 bases and 4 bases, with 14 bases remaining between them. The CDR3 covers 14 residues. The CDR3 DNA reads TGTGCCAGTACCCCCTCGGGGCCGTACAATGAGCAGTTCTTC. Protein sequence: CASTPSGPYNEQFF.

J is TRBJ2-7 and V is TRBV20-1; possible D gene TRBD2, 6 bases. Looked up from germline, CDR1 is DFQATT and CDR2 is SNEGSKA (reference sequence). The CDR3 contains 14 residues. Trimming removed 3 bases at V and 3 bases at J, with 15 bases between. The CDR3 spells CSARTGGAFYEQYF. CDR3 bases: TGCAGTGCTAGGACGGGCGGGGCCTTCTACGAGCAGTACTTC.